Below are 28 T cell receptor beta chains sequenced from a single sample in a study of blood T cells in healthy people across ages. The use of a sample-barcoded 5' primer and a J-beta primer mix characterized a second PCR of about 7 to 12 cycles. MiXCR was run by TCRdb on the 5' RACE reads, yielding one entry per CDR3 protein. The data show 1.5 million or so distinct CDR3 sequences, roughly 45% seen once. Sequences were obtained from blood. All receptors come from a young woman in good health.

This clonotype appeared a few times. The chain has TRBV4-1 and TRBJ2-3; D call uncertain. The V gene's germline CDR1 is MGHRA and CDR2 YSYEKL. This CDR3 spans 13 amino acids. V was pared by 2 bases and J by 6 bases, with 9 bases between. The CDR3 sequence is CASSQQTLDTQYF. Written as DNA, the CDR3 is TGCGCCAGCAGCCAACAAACCCTGGATACGCAGTATTTT.

The chain is built from TRBV4-1 and TRBJ2-5; D gene unclear. This CDR3 is 13 amino acids long. Germline V CDR1 and CDR2: MGHRA, YSYEKL. Trimming took 1 base from V and 4 from J, leaving 7 bases between them. CDR3 residues: CASSQGPVETQYF. The CDR3 coding sequence is TGCGCCAGCAGCCAAGGGCCGGTAGAGACCCAGTACTTC.

V usage is TRBV6-5 and J usage is TRBJ2-3; TRBD2 matches at 10 bases. The CDR3 is made up of 16 amino acids. V shed 5 bases and J 0 bases; nucleotides not matched to a gene: 5. Germline V gene sequence: CDR1 MNHEY, CDR2 SVGAGI. The CDR3, as DNA: TGTGCCAGCAGTGCCTCGGGACTAGCGAGCACAGATACGCAGTATTTT. Its protein product is CASSASGLASTDTQYF.

The chain uses TRBV25-1 and TRBJ2-4; D tentatively reads TRBD1 or TRBD2 (5 bases each). The DNA end is a closer match to TRBJ2-7, so the J assignment may be wrong. Germline CDR1 reads MGHDK; CDR2 reads SYGVNS. The CDR3 extends over 15 amino acids. Here the CDR3 DNA reads TGTGCCAGCAGTCACACCGGGGACGCAAACTACGAGCAGTACTTC. Encoded protein: CASSHTGDANYEQYF.

The chain combines TRBV6-5 with TRBJ2-1; 11 bases fit TRBD2. The germline V gene encodes CDR1 MNHEY and CDR2 SVGAGI. Trimming cost V 4 bases and J 7 bases; bases outside gene matches: 9. This CDR3 contains 16 residues. The CDR3 is CASSSATSGRLNEQFF. In nucleotides, the CDR3 is TGTGCCAGCAGTTCTGCTACTAGCGGGAGATTAAATGAGCAGTTCTTC.

The rearrangement joins TRBV6-2 or TRBV6-3 to TRBJ1-1, with TRBD1 matching 8 bases. With V trimmed by 0 bases and J by 0 bases, 3 bases remained unmatched. This CDR3 is built from 16 residues. Per germline, CDR1 MNHEY and CDR2 SVGEGT. The CDR3 loop is CASSYSTGALNTEAFF. The CDR3 DNA sequence: TGTGCCAGCAGTTACTCGACAGGGGCCCTGAACACTGAAGCTTTCTTT.

This clonotype appeared a few times. This rearrangement joins TRBV7-6 to TRBJ1-1; possibly TRBD1 for D (6 bases). The CDR3 contains 15 residues. Trimming removed 5 bases at V and 1 base at J, with 14 bases between. Germline V CDR1 and CDR2: SGHVS, FNYEAQ. The CDR3 spells CASSVGAGPNTEAFF. Here the CDR3 DNA reads TGTGCCAGCAGCGTGGGGGCAGGCCCGAACACTGAAGCTTTCTTT. Variable domain in full (rest from reference TRBV7-6 and TRBJ1-1): GAGVSQSPRYKVTKRGQDVALRCDPISGHVSLYWYRQALGQGPEFLTYFNYEAQQDKSGLPNDRFSAERPEGSISTLTIQRTEQRDSAMYRCASSVGAGPNTEAFFGQGTRLTVV.

The chain uses TRBV5-1 and TRBJ2-7, with D tentatively TRBD1 or TRBD2 (6 bases each). This CDR3 spans 16 amino acids. The V end lost 5 bases, the J end lost 7 bases, and 25 bases lay between the germline ends. Germline V gives CDR1 SGHRS, CDR2 YFSETQ. CDR3 protein: CASSPLTGRSGEEQYF. CDR3 bases: TGCGCCAGCAGTCCCTTAACAGGGCGCTCGGGGGAAGAGCAGTACTTC.

This sequence joins TRBV12-3 or TRBV12-4 and TRBJ1-1; no clear D. The length of the CDR3 is 15 residues. With 5 bases removed from V and 0 bases from J, the gap between germline ends came to 13 bases. The CDR3 here is CASSPNPGLNTEAFF. CDR3 DNA sequence: TGTGCCAGCAGTCCCAACCCCGGGTTGAACACTGAAGCTTTCTTT.

The V gene is TRBV20-1, the J gene TRBJ1-1; D unclear. CDR1 DFQATT and CDR2 SNEGSKA come from the germline V gene (reference sequence). The CDR3 spans 14 residues. V gave up 3 bases and J gave up 6 bases, with 17 bases separating them. CDR3 nucleotide sequence: TGCAGTGCTAGGCGCGATCACTCAAAGTCTGAAGCTTTCTTT. This translates into CSARRDHSKSEAFF.

This clonotype appeared a few times. Here the CDR3 DNA reads TGTGCCAGCAGTGAAGCTCGGTCCAGGGCAGATACGCAGTATTTT. It yields the protein CASSEARSRADTQYF. V gene TRBV6-1 combines with J gene TRBJ2-3; the D gene is possibly TRBD1 (5 bases). The germline V gene has CDR1 MNHNS and CDR2 SASEGT. The CDR3 runs 15 residues. V was cut by 0 bases and J by 4 bases, with 11 bases left in between.

The chain is built from TRBV29-1 and TRBJ2-7; tentative D call: TRBD1 (6 bases). The CDR3 is 12 amino acids. V lost 4 bases, J lost 2 bases, and 9 bases lay in between. CDR1 SQVTM and CDR2 ANQGSEA come from the germline V gene. As DNA, the CDR3 is TGCAGCGTTGGGGACACAACCTACGAGCAGTACTTC. Translated: CSVGDTTYEQYF.

In its sample, this clonotype was seen a few times. This chain links TRBV5-5 with TRBJ2-1, with TRBD1 matching over 7 bases. After removal of 1 base from V and 1 base from J, the junction contained 5 bases not matched to a gene. CDR1 is SGHKS, CDR2 YYEKEE, per germline (reference sequence). This CDR3 is built from 16 residues. CDR3 residues: CASSLSGQISYNEQFF. The CDR3, as DNA: TGTGCCAGCAGCTTGTCGGGACAGATATCCTACAATGAGCAGTTCTTC.

This clonotype was detected only a few times. The rearrangement uses TRBV13 and TRBJ2-3, with D perhaps TRBD2 (6 bases). Looked up from germline, CDR1 is PRHDT and CDR2 is FYEKMQ (reference sequence). Trimming pared 2 bases from V and 4 bases from J, leaving 13 bases between. The CDR3 length is 15 residues. CDR3 sequence: CASSLLAIEADTQYF. The CDR3 DNA reads as TGTGCCAGCAGCTTACTAGCGATCGAGGCAGATACGCAGTATTTT.

J is TRBJ1-1 and V is TRBV7-2; D unresolved. Between the trimmed V and J ends, which lost 4 bases and 3 bases, there was a span of 9 bases. Germline CDR1 reads SGHTA; CDR2 reads FQGNSA. The CDR3 consists of 13 residues. The CDR3 loop reads CASSYTLDTEAFF. The CDR3 DNA sequence: TGTGCCAGCAGCTATACACTAGACACTGAAGCTTTCTTT.

The genes are TRBV14 and TRBJ2-7; a weak D match, TRBD1 (6 bases). The CDR3 totals 13 residues. Per the germline V gene, CDR1 is SGHDN and CDR2 is FVKESK. The V gene lost 10 bases and the J gene lost 0 bases, with 13 bases spanning the gap. CDR3 region: CATSDRSSYEQYF. In nucleotides, the CDR3 is TGTGCCACCTCAGACAGGTCCTCCTACGAGCAGTACTTC.

The rearrangement uses TRBV4-2 and TRBJ1-3, with 8 nucleotides matching TRBD1. V lost 4 bases and J lost 0; bases outside the gene matches: 11. Germline CDR1 is LGHNA and CDR2 is YNFKEQ. The CDR3 is 18 residues long. As DNA, the CDR3 is TGTGCCAGCAGCCCCCGACAGGGGATGGGACCCTCTGGAAACACCATATATTTT. The encoded protein is CASSPRQGMGPSGNTIYF.

Only a few counts were recorded for this clonotype. The chain combines TRBV27 with TRBJ2-1; D is unclear. The CDR3 runs 16 residues. V shed 6 bases and J shed 4 bases, with 19 bases lying between them. Germline CDR1 MNHEY, CDR2 SMNVEV (reference sequence). The CDR3 loop reads CASSVKAPLGYNEQFF. CDR3 nucleotides: TGTGCCAGCAGCGTCAAGGCCCCATTGGGTTACAATGAGCAGTTCTTC.

This clonotype has a handful of counts. The chain has TRBV7-9 and TRBJ2-5; weak D call: TRBD1 (5 bases). V was clipped by 6 bases and J by 1 base, with 15 bases between them. Germline-derived CDR1 and CDR2 are SEHNR and FQNEAQ (reference sequence). The CDR3 spans 15 residues. The CDR3 spells CASSLRQGSQETQYF. The DNA for the CDR3 is TGTGCCAGCAGTTTAAGGCAGGGAAGCCAAGAGACCCAGTACTTC.

On this clonotype: Relative to the germline gene, one junction end is altered; a read error may explain this. The genes are TRBV5-4 and TRBJ2-3; TRBD2 might be the D (5 bases). The V gene's germline CDR1 is SGHNT and CDR2 YYREEE (reference sequence). This CDR3 region has 14 residues. The CDR3 loop reads CAGSFWASPDTQYF. The CDR3 nucleotides read TGTGCCGGCAGCTTTTGGGCTAGCCCAGATACGCAGTATTTT. Combining the CDR3 with reference TRBV5-4 and TRBJ2-3 gives the whole variable domain ETGVTQSPTHLIKTRGQQVTLRCSSQSGHNTVSWYQQALGQGPQFIFQYYREEENGRGNFPPRFSGLQFPNYSSELNVNALELDDSALYLCAGSFWASPDTQYFGPGTRLTVL.

The rearrangement joins TRBV19 to TRBJ2-1; unclear D gene. TRBJ2-7 explains the end of the DNA better; the J call may be wrong. Germline V lookup: CDR1 LNHDA, CDR2 SQIVND (reference sequence). This CDR3 contains 10 residues. This chain's CDR3 is CANQRHEQYF. The CDR3 bases are TGTGCCAACCAACGGCACGAGCAGTACTTC.

The CDR3 DNA reads TGCGCCAGCAGCCAAGATGCGGGAGGGCCGGGGGCTACGCAGTATTTT. This translates into CASSQDAGGPGATQYF. V usage is TRBV4-1 and J usage is TRBJ2-3, with 9 nucleotides matching TRBD2. CDR1 and CDR2 from the germline V gene are MGHRA and YSYEKL. The CDR3 extends over 16 amino acids. V lost 0 bases and J lost 8; bases outside the gene matches: 9.

The gene calls are TRBV21-1 and TRBJ2-7. TRBV21-1 constitutes a pseudogene. This CDR3 has 15 residues. In nucleotides, the CDR3 is TGTGCCAGCAGCAAAGTTTCGGACAGCTCCTACGAGCAGTACTTC. Amino acids: CASSKVSDSSYEQYF.

The J gene is TRBJ1-1, the V gene TRBV20-1, with 9 bases fitting TRBD1. Germline V gives CDR1 DFQATT, CDR2 SNEGSKA (reference sequence). The CDR3 spans 16 residues. V shed 6 bases, J shed 4 bases, and the junction held 15 bases outside the gene matches. The chain's CDR3 is CSAQGTGRGPGTEAFF. CDR3 nucleotides: TGCAGTGCCCAAGGGACAGGGAGGGGGCCCGGCACTGAAGCTTTCTTT.

V gene TRBV11-2 combines with J gene TRBJ2-1; D uncertain. Judging by the DNA end, TRBJ2-7 fits better; the J call may be wrong. Germline CDR1 and CDR2: SGHAT and FQNNGV. CDR3 length equals 14 residues. The CDR3 sequence is CASSPTRSYNEQYF. CDR3 sequence (DNA): TGTGCCAGCAGCCCCACACGTTCCTACAATGAGCAGTACTTC.

The V and J genes are TRBV3-1 and TRBJ1-2, with 7 bases that match TRBD1. Per the germline V gene, CDR1 is LGHDT and CDR2 is YNNKEL (reference sequence). This CDR3 has 13 residues. V trimming: 3 bases; J trimming: 9 bases; junction bases outside the gene matches: 7. Here the CDR3 DNA reads TGTGCCAGCAGCCATACAGGGGCCGCAAGCTACACCTTC. Protein: CASSHTGAASYTF.

Note on this clonotype: The junction departs from the called germline gene at one end, perhaps through a read error. V and J are TRBV10-3 and TRBJ2-7, with D uncertain. Germline loops: CDR1 ENHRY, CDR2 SYGVKD. CDR3 size: 13 residues. The CDR3 here is CAICESQRDEQYF. Written as DNA, the CDR3 is TGTGCCATCTGTGAGTCCCAACGGGACGAGCAGTACTTC.

V is TRBV6-5 and J is TRBJ1-5; 10 bases map to TRBD1. Germline loops: CDR1 MNHEY, CDR2 SVGAGI. Losses at the gene ends were 0 bases for V and 6 bases for J; bases not matched to a gene: 5. There are 16 residues in the CDR3. The CDR3 loop is CASSYSGQGSSQPQHF. CDR3 nucleotides: TGTGCCAGCAGTTACTCGGGACAGGGGTCGTCTCAGCCCCAGCATTTT.